These 17 T cell receptor beta chains were sequenced from one sample in a study of blood T cell repertoires in COVID-19 (TCRdb year 2020). The method behind the library was the immunoSEQ multiplex PCR assay. TCRdb limited this immuneACCESS table to in-frame rearrangements with V and J called. A share of clones is missing; checked studies link under half to unresolved V genes, and the rest is unexplained. This sample is represented by hundreds of thousands of clones; 85% to 90% of them were singletons. Clones ranked in the top ten supply roughly 1.1% of the sample. The sample comprised PBMCs or T cells enriched from blood (not recorded which). Source of these receptors: a man aged 25-45 years who had recovered from COVID-19.

This rearrangement joins TRBV13 to TRBJ1-1; D not resolved. The CDR3 spans 12 residues. V dropped 0 bases and J dropped 7 bases, with 6 bases sitting between them. Germline CDR1 PRHDT, CDR2 FYEKMQ (reference sequence). The CDR3 DNA is TGTGCCAGCAGCTTAGGTCGAGATGAAGCTTTCTTT. It yields the protein CASSLGRDEAFF.

This sequence joins TRBV15 and TRBJ2-4, with D unresolved. Germline values: CDR1 LNHNV, CDR2 YYDKDF (reference sequence). The CDR3 runs to 13 residues. V was clipped by 3 bases and J by 8 bases, with 11 bases between them. The CDR3 DNA reads as TGTGCCACCAGCAGCCGGCTAGTGGACATTCAGTACTTC. It encodes CATSSRLVDIQYF.

This clone came up once. V usage is TRBV7-2 and J usage is TRBJ2-1; 11 positions agree with TRBD2. In germline, CDR1 is SGHTA, CDR2 FQGNSA. V lost 3 bases to trimming and J lost 8 bases; unmatched junction nucleotides: 6. The CDR3 has 15 amino acids. The CDR3 DNA reads TGTGCCAGCAGCTTGGATAGCGGGAGGGTCGATGAGCAGTTCTTC. Its protein is CASSLDSGRVDEQFF. Complete variable domain (other parts from reference TRBV7-2 and TRBJ2-1): GAGVSQSPSNKVTEKGKDVELRCDPISGHTALYWYRQSLGQGLEFLIYFQGNSAPDKSGLPSDRFSAERTGGSVSTLTIQRTQQEDSAVYLCASSLDSGRVDEQFFGPGTRLTVL.

The V and J genes are TRBV28 and TRBJ1-2, with 8 bases identical to TRBD1. The CDR3 is made up of 14 amino acids. Germline assignment: CDR1 MDHEN and CDR2 SYDVKM. Trimming took 6 bases from V and 5 from J; bases not matched to a gene: 8. The CDR3 DNA follows: TGTGCCAGCAGCCCGGGACAGGAGACGTATGGCTACACCTTC. Amino acid sequence: CASSPGQETYGYTF.

The chain is built from TRBV18 and TRBJ1-4, with 7 bases that match TRBD1. CDR1 and CDR2 from the germline V gene are KGHSH and LQKENI. CDR3 length: 14 amino acids. V shed 6 bases, J shed 8 bases, and the junction held 9 bases outside the gene matches. The CDR3 DNA reads as TGTGCCAGCTCGACCGGGACAGTCTTCGAAAAACTGTTTTTT. Encoded protein: CASSTGTVFEKLFF.

This clone was counted a few times. This sequence joins TRBV7-9 and TRBJ2-3; 12 nucleotides agree with TRBD1. The V gene's germline CDR1 is SEHNR and CDR2 FQNEAQ (reference sequence). Trimming cost V 5 bases and J 4 bases; bases outside gene matches: 7. The CDR3 is made up of 16 amino acids. The CDR3 coding sequence is TGTGCCAGCAGCCCAGGGACAGGGGGCCCCCCAGATACGCAGTATTTT. The encoded protein is CASSPGTGGPPDTQYF.

The chain combines TRBV30 with TRBJ1-6; 7 bases line up with TRBD1. This CDR3 contains 14 residues. Unmatched junction bases numbered 6, after V lost 3 bases and J lost 7 bases. Germline loops: CDR1 GTSNPN, CDR2 SVGIG (reference sequence). CDR3 DNA sequence: TGTGCCTGGAGCTACAGGGGCGCGAATTCACCCCTCCACTTT. Residues: CAWSYRGANSPLHF.

The chain carries TRBV10-3 and TRBJ1-2; D is uncertain. V shed 0 bases and J shed 6 bases, with 17 bases lying between them. The CDR3 length is 16 residues. CDR1 is ENHRY, CDR2 SYGVKD, per germline. In nucleotides, the CDR3 is TGTGCCATCAGTGAGTCGAGGGTTGACACTTCGGATGGCTACACCTTC. It translates to CAISESRVDTSDGYTF.

The chain combines TRBV5-1 with TRBJ1-1, with TRBD1 matching 7 bases. The CDR3 extends over 13 amino acids. V shed 3 bases and J 3 bases; nucleotides not matched to a gene: 2. Germline CDR1 is SGHRS and CDR2 is YFSETQ. Here the CDR3 reads CASSSTGYTEAFF. In DNA, the CDR3 is TGCGCCAGCAGCTCGACAGGGTACACTGAAGCTTTCTTT.

The CDR3 sequence: CASSGQGQTNSPLHF. The CDR3 DNA reads TGTGCCAGCAGTGGACAGGGCCAAACCAATTCACCCCTCCACTTT. This chain links TRBV2 with TRBJ1-6, with 7 nucleotides matching TRBD1. CDR3 size: 15 residues. From germline, CDR1 is SNHLY and CDR2 FYNNEI. V trimming: 4 bases; J trimming: 7 bases; junction bases outside the gene matches: 7.

This sequence joins TRBV12-5 and TRBJ2-2, with no clear D. The ends were cut back, 8 bases at V and 0 bases at J, with 13 bases in the middle. The CDR3 has 15 amino acids. CDR1 is LGHNT and CDR2 is FRNRAP in the germline V gene. CDR3 sequence: CASRMRLTNTGELFF. CDR3 bases: TGTGCTAGTAGGATGAGACTGACGAACACCGGGGAGCTGTTTTTT.

The rearrangement uses TRBV20-1 and TRBJ2-1; D perhaps matches TRBD1 (6 bases). Trimming removed 3 bases at V and 2 bases at J, with 11 bases between. The CDR3 is 14 residues long. CDR1 is DFQATT, CDR2 SNEGSKA, per germline (reference sequence). The CDR3 sequence is CSASGGQTYNEQFF. The CDR3 DNA sequence: TGCAGTGCTAGTGGGGGACAAACCTACAATGAGCAGTTCTTC.

The J gene is TRBJ2-1, the V gene TRBV5-1; D unclear. Trimming cost V 0 bases and J 1 base, with 5 bases left between them. The CDR3 loop spans 14 amino acids. Germline CDR1 reads SGHRS; CDR2 reads YFSETQ. The CDR3 reads CASSLAVSYNEQFF. In nucleotides, the CDR3 is TGCGCCAGCAGCTTGGCCGTTTCCTACAATGAGCAGTTCTTC.

The rearrangement joins TRBV28 to TRBJ1-1; D is unresolved. The germline gives CDR1 MDHEN, CDR2 SYDVKM. V shed 5 bases and J shed 1 base, with 14 bases lying between them. The CDR3 loop spans 15 amino acids. In nucleotides, the CDR3 is TGTGCCAGCAGTGGCTCCCGGCGGGGGAACACTGAAGCTTTCTTT. This sequence encodes CASSGSRRGNTEAFF.

Note on this clone: Within the sample, other DNA sequences also encode this same CDR3. This sequence joins TRBV6-1 and TRBJ2-3; 10 nucleotides line up with TRBD2. This CDR3 contains 15 residues. From germline, CDR1 is MNHNS and CDR2 SASEGT. J was trimmed by 2 bases and V by 2 bases; bases with no gene match: 1. The CDR3, as DNA: TGTGCCAGCAGTGAACTAGCGGGAGTCACAGATACGCAGTATTTT. Encoded protein: CASSELAGVTDTQYF.

The chain recombines TRBV30 with TRBJ1-6, with no clear D. Germline CDR1 GTSNPN, CDR2 SVGIG (reference sequence). Trimming shortened V by 0 bases and J by 10 bases, and 7 bases separated the two germline ends. CDR3 length: 12 amino acids. CDR3: CAWSVNSSPLHF. For the CDR3, the DNA is TGTGCCTGGAGTGTGAACAGCTCACCCCTCCACTTT.

The rearrangement joins TRBV15 to TRBJ2-5; 8 bases fit TRBD2. V shed 4 bases, J shed 5 bases, and the junction held 3 bases outside the gene matches. Germline values: CDR1 LNHNV, CDR2 YYDKDF (reference sequence). CDR3 length: 13 amino acids. CDR3 amino acids: CATSNSGMETQYF. The CDR3 DNA reads as TGTGCCACCAGCAATAGCGGGATGGAGACCCAGTACTTC.